The 9 T cell receptor beta chains below come from one sample, sequenced in a study of blood T cell repertoires in COVID-19. The method was immunoSEQ multiplex PCR; TCRdb's version includes in-frame clones alone and lacks a portion of them. The data contain about 240,000 clones, less than 90% of them seen just once; the ten biggest clones take up 6.2%. The sample taken for sequencing was peripheral blood. All receptors derive from a man in his 60s with acute or convalescent COVID-19.

The V and J genes are TRBV28 and TRBJ2-3, with 12 nucleotides matching TRBD2. Trimming removed 5 bases from V and 6 bases from J; junction bases left unmatched: 6. The CDR3 extends over 15 amino acids. Per the germline V gene, CDR1 is MDHEN and CDR2 is SYDVKM. CDR3 sequence reads: CASSPTSGRMDTQYF. CDR3 bases: TGTGCCAGCAGTCCCACTAGCGGGAGGATGGATACGCAGTATTTT.

The chain joins TRBV27 to TRBJ1-2; no reliable D call. CDR3 size: 14 residues. The germline gives CDR1 MNHEY, CDR2 SMNVEV (reference sequence). V was clipped by 9 bases and J by 0 bases, with 14 bases between them. The CDR3 here is CARPRMPPNYGYTF. CDR3 bases: TGTGCCAGACCCAGGATGCCTCCTAACTATGGCTACACCTTC.

V is TRBV18 and J is TRBJ1-1, with a possible D match to TRBD1 (6 bases). Germline V gives CDR1 KGHSH, CDR2 LQKENI. V was clipped by 5 bases and J by 0 bases, with 13 bases between them. This CDR3 spans 15 amino acids. CDR3 sequence: CASSEGHRMNTEAFF. As DNA, the CDR3 is TGTGCCAGCTCAGAGGGACACCGAATGAACACTGAAGCTTTCTTT.

V usage is TRBV6-1 and J usage is TRBJ1-2; D not certain. Deletions cut 0 bases from V and 4 bases from J, with 15 bases between. The germline V gene encodes CDR1 MNHNS and CDR2 SASEGT. This CDR3 has 16 amino acids. The CDR3 DNA reads as TGTGCCAGCAGTGAAGCGCGGGTCGGTCAGGCCTATGGCTACACCTTC. It codes for CASSEARVGQAYGYTF.

This chain links TRBV5-4 with TRBJ2-7, with 9 bases that match TRBD1. The CDR3 length is 14 residues. Germline trimming cut 4 bases from V and 7 bases from J; bases unmatched to any gene: 9. CDR1 and CDR2 from the germline V gene are SGHNT and YYREEE (reference sequence). In nucleotides, the CDR3 is TGTGCCAGCAGCATTTTGGGACAGGGAAAAGAGCAGTACTTC. Protein: CASSILGQGKEQYF.

The chain is built from TRBV9 and TRBJ2-1; 9 bases agree with TRBD2. The J segment lost 1 base and the V segment lost 4 bases, leaving 3 bases of the junction unmatched. CDR1 and CDR2 (germline): SGDLS, YYNGEE. The CDR3 has 15 residues. DNA for the CDR3: TGTGCCAGCAGCCAAAGCGGGAGGTCCTACAATGAGCAGTTCTTC. Its translation is CASSQSGRSYNEQFF.

V and J are TRBV9 and TRBJ1-1; D might be TRBD1 (5 bases). The CDR3 sequence is 14 residues long. Germline-derived CDR1 and CDR2 are SGDLS and YYNGEE. V shed 0 bases and J shed 5 bases, with 11 bases lying between them. This CDR3 reads CASSVAERGTEAFF. The CDR3 DNA sequence: TGTGCCAGCAGCGTAGCTGAACGGGGGACTGAAGCTTTCTTT.

This clone was detected once. This rearrangement joins TRBV14 to TRBJ1-4; D is possibly TRBD1 (5 bases). Trimming pared 4 bases from V and 11 bases from J, leaving 11 bases between. The CDR3 spans 12 residues. Germline loops: CDR1 SGHDN, CDR2 FVKESK. CDR3 sequence reads: CASSPRGGKLFF. The CDR3 DNA is TGTGCCAGCAGCCCCCGTGGGGGGAAACTGTTTTTT.

The V and J genes are TRBV27 and TRBJ1-6; D is perhaps TRBD1 (6 bases). Deletions cut 0 bases from V and 3 bases from J, with 9 bases between. CDR1 MNHEY and CDR2 SMNVEV come from the germline V gene (reference sequence). This CDR3 is 16 amino acids long. The CDR3 nucleotides are TGTGCCAGCAGTTTATCGACAGGCCACTATAATTCACCCCTCCACTTT. This sequence encodes CASSLSTGHYNSPLHF.